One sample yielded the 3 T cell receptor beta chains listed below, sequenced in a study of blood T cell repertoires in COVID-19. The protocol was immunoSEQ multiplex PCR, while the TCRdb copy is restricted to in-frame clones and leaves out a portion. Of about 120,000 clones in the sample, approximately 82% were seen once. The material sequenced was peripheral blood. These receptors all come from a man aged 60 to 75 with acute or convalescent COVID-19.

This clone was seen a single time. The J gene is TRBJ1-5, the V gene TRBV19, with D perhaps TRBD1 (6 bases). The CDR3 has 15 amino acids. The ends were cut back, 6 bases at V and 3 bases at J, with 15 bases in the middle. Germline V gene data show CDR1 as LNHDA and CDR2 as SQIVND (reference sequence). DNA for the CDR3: TGTGCCAGTAGCAGGGGTCGAGGGCCCAATCAGCCCCAGCATTTT. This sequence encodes CASSRGRGPNQPQHF.

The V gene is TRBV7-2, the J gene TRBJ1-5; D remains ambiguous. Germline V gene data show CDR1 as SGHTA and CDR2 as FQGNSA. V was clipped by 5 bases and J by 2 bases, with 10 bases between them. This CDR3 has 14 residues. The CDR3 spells CASSRRGGNQPQHF. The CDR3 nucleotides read TGTGCCAGCAGCCGGAGAGGCGGCAATCAGCCCCAGCATTTT.

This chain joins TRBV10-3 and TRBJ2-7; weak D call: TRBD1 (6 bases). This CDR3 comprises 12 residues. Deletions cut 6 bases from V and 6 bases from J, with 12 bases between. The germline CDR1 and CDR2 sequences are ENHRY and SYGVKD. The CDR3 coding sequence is TGTGCCATCAGACAGGGCTCGACCGAGCAGTACTTC. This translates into CAIRQGSTEQYF.